This T cell receptor (beta chain) came from a study of radiotherapy plus CTLA-4 blockade in lung cancer. Whole-study context: 15% to 20% of enrolled patients responded objectively, and approximately 34% had disease control. Study-wide results and limits: Blood saw expansion of tumor-derived TCR clones after radiotherapy plus ipilimumab. Early shifts in blood T cell clones, with interferon-beta, reportedly predicted response best.

Concerning this clone: The antigen is not known. One end of the junction does not line up with germline, which may come from a read error.

TCRdb's table, derived via immunoSEQ multiplex PCR, lists solely in-frame clones and lacks some. The sample holds about 81,000 clones; about 78% are singletons and the top ten take about 14%. Alongside CTLA-4 blockade with ipilimumab, patients with chemo-refractory metastatic non-small-cell lung cancer received focal radiation. CDR3 length: 14 amino acids. Germline V gene sequence: CDR1 MNHEY, CDR2 SVGAGI. Sequences were derived from peripheral blood, sampled from a patient treated with radiotherapy plus ipilimumab. The receptor was derived from a human donor with non-small cell lung cancer that progressed on radiotherapy plus ipilimumab. This chain uses TRBV6-5 with TRBJ2-1, with D possibly being TRBD1 or TRBD2 (5 bases each). The CDR3 coding sequence is TGTGCCAGTTCACAGGACTTCTCCTACAATGAGCAGCTCTTC. Amino acid sequence: CASSQDFSYNEQLF.